This TCR beta chain appears in the sequencing data of a study of blood T cell repertoires in COVID-19. Trimming cost V 0 bases and J 6 bases, with 10 bases left between them. The CDR3 covers 14 residues. The germline V gene has CDR1 MNHNS and CDR2 SASEGT. Original analysis: Estimation of nucleated cell counts was performed using reference gene primer amplification. The method was immunoSEQ multiplex PCR; TCRdb's version includes in-frame clones alone and lacks a portion of them. V and J calls and clone size follow that table, whereas D and trimming were derived from the DNA. The table includes 200,000 or so clones, nearly 85% detected once. There are a few counts of this clone.

This receptor was taken from a woman in her 30s with acute or convalescent COVID-19. The chain employs TRBV6-1 and TRBJ2-3, with D possibly being TRBD2 (6 bases). Sequenced material: peripheral blood. CDR3 protein: CASSEAGGSDTQYF. Written as DNA, the CDR3 is TGTGCCAGCAGTGAAGCGGGGGGTTCGGATACGCAGTATTTT.